This is a list of T cell receptor beta chains from one sample in a study of T cells in lung cancer brain metastases. Measured with immunoSEQ multiplex PCR; TCRdb has only the in-frame clones, and not every one. This table holds some 1,700 clones, around 84% found once. Material for sequencing was tumor tissue from the primary lung tumor. The source is a man aged 65 to 85 with non-small cell lung cancer. The CDR3 runs from the conserved cysteine through the conserved F or W. A D gene is named only where the DNA matches it firmly. For some rows the clone size is stated as once, few or many, or as a class when expanded; others skip it.

.,.,TRBJ2-2,TRBV7-2,CASSSLAVTGELFF,TGTGCCAGCAGCTCGTTAGCGGTTACCGGGGAGCTGTTTTTT
.,.,TRBJ2-1,TRBV14,CASSLGAEQFF,TGTGCCAGCAGCCTTGGGGCTGAGCAGTTCTTC
.,.,TRBJ2-3,TRBV6-5,CASMSGGVGTQYF,TGTGCCAGCATGTCAGGGGGGGTAGGTACGCAGTATTTT
TRBD2,.,TRBJ2-3,TRBV6-6,CASSPQQREITDTQYF,TGTGCCAGCAGCCCACAGCAGCGGGAAATCACAGATACGCAGTATTTT
.,few,TRBJ2-5,TRBV7-9,CASSPRSSGFEGETQYF,TGTGCCAGCAGCCCTCGAAGTAGCGGCTTCGAGGGAGAGACCCAGTACTTC
.,once,TRBJ1-2,TRBV5-1,CASSLSGRVPYGYTF,TGCGCCAGCAGCTTGAGCGGCAGAGTTCCATATGGCTACACCTTC
TRBD1,few,TRBJ1-2,TRBV7-9,CASRDRGPNGYTF,TGTGCCAGCAGAGACAGGGGGCCAAATGGCTACACCTTC
.,.,TRBJ2-3,TRBV7-2,CASSGAGDTQYF,TGTGCCAGCAGCGGGGCGGGAGATACGCAGTATTTT
.,.,TRBJ2-4,TRBV7-4,CASSCQGTLAKNIQYF,TGTGCCAGCAGCTGTCAGGGGACTCTAGCCAAAAACATTCAGTACTTC
.,.,TRBJ2-1,TRBV11-2,CASSLDPGEGNKQFF,TGTGCCAGCAGCTTAGATCCGGGAGAGGGGAATAAGCAGTTCTTC
.,.,TRBJ2-5,TRBV19,CASSRTAEIETQYF,TGTGCCAGTAGTCGGACCGCTGAGATTGAGACCCAGTACTTC
.,once,TRBJ1-1,TRBV18,CASSPQGFYTEAFF,TGTGCCAGCTCACCCCAGGGGTTTTACACTGAAGCTTTCTTT
.,.,TRBJ2-1,TRBV7-9,CASSLNGYNEQFF,TGTGCCAGCAGCTTAAACGGGTACAATGAGCAGTTCTTC
TRBD1,.,TRBJ1-1,TRBV28,CASSFGGNRGNTEAFF,TGTGCCAGCAGTTTCGGAGGGAACAGGGGGAACACTGAAGCTTTCTTT
.,.,TRBJ2-1,TRBV30,CAWTRSSYNEQFF,TGTGCCTGGACCAGGAGCTCCTACAATGAGCAGTTCTTC
.,once,TRBJ1-1,TRBV11-2,CASSASIRTGEAFF,TGTGCCAGCAGCGCCTCCATTCGAACAGGTGAAGCTTTCTTT
TRBD1,.,TRBJ1-2,TRBV19,CASSLGTGGGYTF,TGTGCCAGTAGCCTTGGGACAGGAGGAGGCTACACCTTC
.,.,TRBJ2-5,TRBV27,CASTPAGTRQETQYF,TGTGCCAGCACCCCGGCCGGGACCAGACAAGAGACCCAGTACTTC
.,.,TRBJ1-3,TRBV6-5,CASSYVGSGNTIYF,TGTGCCAGCAGTTACGTGGGCTCTGGAAACACCATATATTTT
.,.,TRBJ2-4,TRBV29-1,CSIEMGPADIQYF,TGCAGCATTGAGATGGGTCCCGCAGACATTCAGTACTTC
.,.,TRBJ1-2,TRBV30,CAWSPYSYSYTF,TGTGCCTGGAGTCCCTACTCCTATAGCTACACCTTC
.,.,TRBJ2-1,TRBV29-1,CSVVKFGVQRDEQFF,TGCAGCGTTGTTAAATTCGGGGTACAGAGGGATGAGCAGTTCTTC
TRBD2,.,TRBJ2-1,TRBV15,CATSIPPGLAVYNEQFF,TGTGCCACCAGCATACCTCCGGGACTAGCGGTTTACAATGAGCAGTTCTTC
.,.,TRBJ1-2,TRBV30,CAWTPGAAGSGYTF,TGTGCCTGGACGCCGGGGGCAGCGGGCTCTGGCTACACCTTC
.,.,TRBJ2-3,TRBV5-6,CASSEGRTDTQYF,TGTGCCTCTTCTGAGGGACGGACAGATACGCAGTATTTT
TRBD1,.,TRBJ1-2,TRBV19,CASRLRDRGYGYTF,TGTGCCAGTAGGCTCCGGGACAGGGGCTATGGCTACACCTTC
.,.,TRBJ1-5,TRBV7-6,CASSLKAVDQPQHF,TGTGCCAGCAGCTTAAAGGCAGTTGATCAGCCCCAGCATTTT
.,.,TRBJ1-2,TRBV7-9,CASSLARADSIGDGYTF,TGTGCCAGCAGCTTAGCACGTGCAGACTCCATCGGGGATGGCTACACCTTC
TRBD2,.,TRBJ2-3,TRBV6-1,CASSRLAVRGDTQYF,TGTGCCAGCAGTAGACTAGCGGTAAGGGGAGATACGCAGTATTTT
.,.,TRBJ2-1,TRBV4-3,CASSQDLAREQFF,TGCGCCAGCAGCCAAGACTTGGCACGTGAGCAGTTCTTC
.,.,TRBJ2-2,TRBV18,CASSPAGNTGELFF,TGTGCCAGCTCACCAGCGGGGAACACCGGGGAGCTGTTTTTT
.,.,TRBJ2-2,TRBV7-9,CANRPSLDTGELFF,TGTGCCAACCGACCGAGTTTAGACACCGGGGAGCTGTTTTTT
TRBD2,.,TRBJ2-3,TRBV5-4,CASSRTSGRSRADTQYF,TGTGCCAGCAGCCGGACTAGCGGGAGGTCTCGGGCAGATACGCAGTATTTT
.,.,TRBJ1-1,TRBV7-3,CASSLSAGPEAFF,TGTGCCAGCAGCTTATCCGCAGGACCTGAAGCTTTCTTT
TRBD1,few,TRBJ1-5,TRBV11-2,CASSSSGQLNQPQHF,TGTGCCAGCAGCTCGTCGGGACAGCTCAATCAGCCCCAGCATTTT
.,few,TRBJ2-1,TRBV6-6,CASRRGRGDNEQFF,TGTGCCAGCAGGAGAGGGAGGGGGGACAATGAGCAGTTCTTC
.,.,TRBJ1-1,TRBV18,CASSPISQGFGTEAFF,TGTGCCAGCTCACCTATCTCCCAGGGCTTCGGAACTGAAGCTTTCTTT
.,.,TRBJ2-1,TRBV5-4,CASSARDHYNEQFF,TGTGCCAGCAGCGCCCGGGACCATTACAATGAGCAGTTCTTC
.,.,TRBJ1-4,TRBV30,CAWGTQLGEKLFF,TGTGCCTGGGGGACACAACTGGGTGAAAAACTGTTTTTT
TRBD1,once,TRBJ1-5,TRBV19,CASSKGQGTVINQPQHF,TGTGCCAGTAGTAAGGGACAGGGGACCGTAATCAATCAGCCCCAGCATTTT
TRBD1,.,TRBJ2-7,TRBV18,CASSPGTGSGYEQYF,TGTGCCAGCTCACCCGGGACAGGGTCGGGCTACGAGCAGTACTTC
.,.,TRBJ2-1,TRBV30,CAWRAFDEQFF,TGTGCCTGGAGAGCTTTTGATGAGCAGTTCTTC
.,once,TRBJ1-3,TRBV9,CASSVRGAVGNTIYF,TGTGCCAGCAGCGTTCGGGGGGCGGTTGGAAACACCATATATTTT
TRBD2,once,TRBJ2-1,TRBV28,CASSIAGVGGNEQFF,TGTGCCAGCAGTATAGCGGGAGTCGGTGGCAATGAGCAGTTCTTC
TRBD2,.,TRBJ2-2,TRBV9,CASSVSGTTDTGELFF,TGTGCCAGCAGCGTCTCCGGGACTACCGACACCGGGGAGCTGTTTTTT
.,.,TRBJ2-6,TRBV14,CTSSVGGANVLTF,TGTACCAGCAGCGTCGGAGGGGCCAACGTCCTGACTTTC
.,.,TRBJ1-5,TRBV19,CASSKSSGQPQHF,TGTGCCAGTAGTAAATCCAGCGGTCAGCCCCAGCATTTT
TRBD1,.,TRBJ1-5,TRBV28,CASSWDRGKSNQPQHF,TGTGCCAGCAGTTGGGACAGGGGGAAAAGCAATCAGCCCCAGCATTTT
TRBD1,.,TRBJ2-1,TRBV7-3,CASSLTNRDRQFF,TGTGCCAGCAGCTTGACCAACCGGGACAGGCAATTCTTC
.,.,TRBJ1-2,TRBV11-2,CASSLDLGFYGYTF,TGTGCCAGCAGCTTAGATCTGGGCTTCTATGGCTACACCTTC
TRBD1,.,TRBJ1-1,TRBV29-1,CSVDRSGTANTEAFF,TGCAGCGTTGACAGATCTGGGACAGCAAACACTGAAGCTTTCTTT
.,.,TRBJ2-6,TRBV19,CASRPGVGANVLTF,TGTGCCAGTAGACCGGGGGTTGGGGCCAACGTCCTGACTTTC
.,.,TRBJ2-1,TRBV28,CASSGGQNYNEQFF,TGTGCCAGCAGCGGGGGACAGAACTACAATGAGCAGTTCTTC
.,.,TRBJ2-2,TRBV7-9,CASSSRHTRELFF,TGTGCCAGCAGCTCCAGACACACCAGGGAGCTGTTTTTT